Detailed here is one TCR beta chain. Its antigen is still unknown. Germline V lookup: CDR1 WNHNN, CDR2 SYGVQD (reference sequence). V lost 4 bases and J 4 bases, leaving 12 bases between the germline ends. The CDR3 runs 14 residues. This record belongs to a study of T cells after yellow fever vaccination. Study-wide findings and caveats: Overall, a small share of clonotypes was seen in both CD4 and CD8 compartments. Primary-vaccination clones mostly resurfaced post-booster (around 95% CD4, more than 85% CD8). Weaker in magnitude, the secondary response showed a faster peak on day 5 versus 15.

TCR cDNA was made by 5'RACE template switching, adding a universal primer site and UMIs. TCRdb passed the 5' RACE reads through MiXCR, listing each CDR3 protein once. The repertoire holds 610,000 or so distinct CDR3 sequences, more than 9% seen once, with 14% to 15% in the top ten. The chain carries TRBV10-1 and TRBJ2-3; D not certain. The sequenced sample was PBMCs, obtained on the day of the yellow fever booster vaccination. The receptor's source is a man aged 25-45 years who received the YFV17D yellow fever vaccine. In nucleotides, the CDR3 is TGCGCCAGCAGTGGGCAGGTTGCGGCAGATACGCAGTATTTT. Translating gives CASSGQVAADTQYF.